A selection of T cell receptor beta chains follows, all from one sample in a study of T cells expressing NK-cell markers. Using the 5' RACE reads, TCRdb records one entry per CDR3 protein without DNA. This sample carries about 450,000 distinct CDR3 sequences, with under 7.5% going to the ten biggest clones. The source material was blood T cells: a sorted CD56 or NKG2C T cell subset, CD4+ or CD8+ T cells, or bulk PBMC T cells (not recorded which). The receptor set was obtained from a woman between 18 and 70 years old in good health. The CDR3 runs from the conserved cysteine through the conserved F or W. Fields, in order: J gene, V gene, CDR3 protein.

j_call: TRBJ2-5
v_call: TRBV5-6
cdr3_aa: CASSSRRALQETQYF

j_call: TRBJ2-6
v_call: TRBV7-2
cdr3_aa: CASSQVHGDAGANVLTF

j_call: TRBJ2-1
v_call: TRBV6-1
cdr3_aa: CASSKQASGYNEQFF

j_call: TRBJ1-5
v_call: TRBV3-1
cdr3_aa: CASSQEPGENQPQHF

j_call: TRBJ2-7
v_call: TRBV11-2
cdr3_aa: CASSLVGSGSREQYF

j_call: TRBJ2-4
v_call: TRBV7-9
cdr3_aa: CASSPFSGIGKNIQYF

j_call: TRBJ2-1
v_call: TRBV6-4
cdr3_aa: CASSSGYNDGQFF

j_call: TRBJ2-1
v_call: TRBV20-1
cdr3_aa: CSARDSNYEQFF

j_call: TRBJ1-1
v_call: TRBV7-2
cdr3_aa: CASSRLRGGMNTEAFF

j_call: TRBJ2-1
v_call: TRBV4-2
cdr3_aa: CASSQARGGNEQFF

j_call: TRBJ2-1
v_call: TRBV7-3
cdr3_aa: CASSPPAGGFNEQFF

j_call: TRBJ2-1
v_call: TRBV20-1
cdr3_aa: CSALGAGVYNEQFF

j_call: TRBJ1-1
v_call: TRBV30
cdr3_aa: CAWSKSQANTEAFF

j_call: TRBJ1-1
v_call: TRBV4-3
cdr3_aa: CASSQDLDVGPEAFF

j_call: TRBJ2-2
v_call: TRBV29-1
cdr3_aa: CSVSGPGELFF

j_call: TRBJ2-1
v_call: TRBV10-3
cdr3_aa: CAINNRDSSYNEQFF

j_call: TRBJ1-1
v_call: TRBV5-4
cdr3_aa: CASSFWDRVDTEAFF

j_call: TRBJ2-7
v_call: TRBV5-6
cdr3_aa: CASSTGPGTHYEQYF

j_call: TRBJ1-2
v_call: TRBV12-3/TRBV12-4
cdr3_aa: CASSLGGLGQGYYGYTF

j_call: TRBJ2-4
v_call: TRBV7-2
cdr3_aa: CASSLGEAKNIQYF

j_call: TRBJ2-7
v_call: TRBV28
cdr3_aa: CASRFRSETYEQYF

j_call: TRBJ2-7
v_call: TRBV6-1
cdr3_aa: CASSEEPSYEQYF

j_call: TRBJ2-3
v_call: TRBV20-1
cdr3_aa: CSASPRQSGDTDTQYF

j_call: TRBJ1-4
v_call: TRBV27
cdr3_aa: CASRIAGQGPKLFF

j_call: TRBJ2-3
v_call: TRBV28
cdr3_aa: CASSPRVGGDTQYF

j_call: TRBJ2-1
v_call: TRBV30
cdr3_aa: CAGTAIGSSSYNEQFF

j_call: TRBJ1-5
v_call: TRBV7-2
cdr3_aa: CASSLSAGGQPQHF

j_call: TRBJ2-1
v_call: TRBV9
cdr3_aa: CASSDEPGTGLKEQFF

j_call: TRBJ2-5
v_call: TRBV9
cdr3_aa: CASSVGGGGLGTQYF

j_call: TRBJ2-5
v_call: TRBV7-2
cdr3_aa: CASSSRRAQETQYF

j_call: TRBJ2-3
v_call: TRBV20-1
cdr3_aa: CSATRGLSTDTQYF